Each of the 10 T cell receptor beta chains below was sequenced from the same sample in a study of blood T cell repertoires in COVID-19. Data came from immunoSEQ multiplex PCR; TCRdb stores just in-frame clones and leaves some out. Of about 130,000 clones listed, around four fifths were seen once; the top ten hold around 20%. Material: peripheral blood. These receptor sequences come from an elderly man with acute or convalescent COVID-19.

Only a few counts were recorded for this clone. The chain joins TRBV10-3 to TRBJ2-1; D is unclear. V gave up 10 bases and J gave up 7 bases, with 8 bases separating them. The CDR3 sequence is 10 residues long. In germline, CDR1 is ENHRY, CDR2 SYGVKD. The CDR3 protein is CATGRNEQFF. DNA for the CDR3: TGTGCCACAGGAAGGAATGAGCAGTTCTTC.

J is TRBJ2-7 and V is TRBV11-2, with a weak D call TRBD2 (5 bases). The CDR3 covers 13 residues. Between the trimmed V and J ends, which lost 4 bases and 9 bases, there was a span of 16 bases. Germline V gene lookup returns CDR1 SGHAT and CDR2 FQNNGV. CDR3: CASSSDPRGRQYF. The CDR3 DNA is TGTGCCAGCAGCTCCGACCCCCGGGGAAGGCAGTACTTC.

The V gene is TRBV2, the J gene TRBJ2-3; tentatively, D is TRBD2 (6 bases). Germline CDR1 and CDR2: SNHLY and FYNNEI. Trimming took 2 bases from V and 0 from J, leaving 18 bases between them. The CDR3 loop spans 18 amino acids. CDR3 DNA sequence: TGTGCCAGCAGTGAAATTGGCGGGGTGCCTCCTAGCACAGATACGCAGTATTTT. Protein: CASSEIGGVPPSTDTQYF.

The V call is TRBV5-4, the J call TRBJ2-5, with TRBD1 identical over 8 bases. Per the germline V gene, CDR1 is SGHNT and CDR2 is YYREEE (reference sequence). The V and J ends lost 4 bases and 0 bases, in that order; junction bases with no gene match: 5. CDR3 length: 15 amino acids. The CDR3 is CASSATGGHQETQYF. The CDR3, as DNA: TGTGCCAGCAGCGCAACAGGGGGGCACCAAGAGACCCAGTACTTC.

V usage is TRBV28 and J usage is TRBJ2-3; D is perhaps TRBD2 (5 bases). Germline values: CDR1 MDHEN, CDR2 SYDVKM. Trimming shortened V by 4 bases and J by 3 bases, and 11 bases separated the two germline ends. CDR3 length: 14 amino acids. This CDR3 is CASSSIGETDTQYF. The CDR3 nucleotides are TGTGCCAGCAGTTCCATCGGGGAAACAGATACGCAGTATTTT.

The chain employs TRBV2 and TRBJ2-3, with 9 bases that match TRBD1. V trimming: 4 bases; J trimming: 4 bases; junction bases outside the gene matches: 6. CDR1 and CDR2 (germline): SNHLY, FYNNEI. The CDR3 runs 15 residues. The CDR3 nucleotides are TGTGCCAGCAGTGGCGGGACAGGGTCTGCAGATACGCAGTATTTT. Translation: CASSGGTGSADTQYF.

The chain employs TRBV12-3 or TRBV12-4 and TRBJ1-1, with 8 bases matching TRBD1. This CDR3 comprises 13 residues. Trimming took 4 bases from V and 5 from J; bases not matched to a gene: 3. CDR3 in amino acids: CASSSTGGTEAFF. In DNA, the CDR3 is TGTGCCAGCAGTTCAACAGGGGGAACTGAAGCTTTCTTT.

This clone was seen more than once but under ten times. V is TRBV11-2 and J is TRBJ2-1; tentative D call: TRBD2 (6 bases). This CDR3 comprises 14 residues. V lost 2 bases and J 6 bases, leaving 11 bases between the germline ends. Germline loops: CDR1 SGHAT, CDR2 FQNNGV. The CDR3 coding sequence is TGTGCCAGCAGCTTAAGCCCCGGGAGCAATGAGCAGTTCTTC. Translating gives CASSLSPGSNEQFF.

The chain is built from TRBV2 and TRBJ1-2; 8 bases match TRBD1. V lost 7 bases to trimming and J lost 3 bases; unmatched junction nucleotides: 13. This CDR3 region has 16 residues. Per germline, CDR1 SNHLY and CDR2 FYNNEI. CDR3 protein: CASTRTPDRVDYGYTF. The CDR3 nucleotides read TGTGCCAGCACCAGAACGCCGGACAGGGTGGACTATGGCTACACCTTC. Together with reference TRBV2 and TRBJ1-2, the CDR3 gives the full variable domain: EPEVTQTPSHQVTQMGQEVILRCVPISNHLYFYWYRQILGQKVEFLVSFYNNEISEKSEIFDDQFSVERPDGSNFTLKIRSTKLEDSAMYFCASTRTPDRVDYGYTFGSGTRLTVV.

The V gene is TRBV9, the J gene TRBJ1-3; D not resolved. The CDR3 is 15 amino acids. Trimming pared 0 bases from V and 0 bases from J, leaving 7 bases between. Germline V gene sequence: CDR1 SGDLS, CDR2 YYNGEE. The CDR3 nucleotides read TGTGCCAGCAGCGTAGGGCAATCCTCTGGAAACACCATATATTTT. This sequence encodes CASSVGQSSGNTIYF.